This T cell receptor beta chain comes out of a study of cytomegalovirus exposure and HLA in healthy donors. Study-wide points: For cytomegalovirus status, the classifier reportedly gave diagnoses with high specificity and sensitivity. According to the study, about 180 TCR beta chains were cytomegalovirus-associated. According to a subsequent analysis, TCR clusters from the first cohort were inclined to appear together in the 120 or so validation repertoires.

Note on this clone: Its antigen remains unidentified.

Sequenced by immunoSEQ multiplex PCR; TCRdb stores in-frame clones only, minus some. This sample has roughly 130,000 clones; 86% occur once, and the top ten carry 2.5% to 3.5%. The receptor was isolated from a man aged 18-30 years in good health and CMV-seronegative. The material sequenced was PBMCs.

The CDR3 DNA follows: TGTGCCAGCAGTTCCCGTTTGAGAGCTAACTATGGCTACACCTTC. Its translation is CASSSRLRANYGYTF. The J gene is TRBJ1-2, the V gene TRBV6-5; no firm D call. Per germline, CDR1 MNHEY and CDR2 SVGAGI. The CDR3 contains 15 residues. V dropped 4 bases and J dropped 0 bases, with 12 bases sitting between them.